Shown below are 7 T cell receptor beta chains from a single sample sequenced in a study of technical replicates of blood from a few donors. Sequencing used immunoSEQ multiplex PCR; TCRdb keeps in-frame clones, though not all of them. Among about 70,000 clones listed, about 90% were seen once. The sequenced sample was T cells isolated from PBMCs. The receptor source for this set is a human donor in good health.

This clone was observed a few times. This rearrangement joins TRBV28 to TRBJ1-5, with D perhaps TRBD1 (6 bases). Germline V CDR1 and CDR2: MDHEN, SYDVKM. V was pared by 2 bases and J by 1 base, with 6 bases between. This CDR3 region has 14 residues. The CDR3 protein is CASSLGQSNQPQHF. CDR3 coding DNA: TGTGCCAGCAGTTTAGGACAGAGCAATCAGCCCCAGCATTTT.

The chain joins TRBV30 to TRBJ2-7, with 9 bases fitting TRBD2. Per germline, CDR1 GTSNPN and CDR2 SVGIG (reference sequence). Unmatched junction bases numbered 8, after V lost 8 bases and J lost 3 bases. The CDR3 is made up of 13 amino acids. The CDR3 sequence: CAGTGTSSYEQYF. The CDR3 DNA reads TGTGCCGGGACTGGGACTAGCAGCTACGAGCAGTACTTC.

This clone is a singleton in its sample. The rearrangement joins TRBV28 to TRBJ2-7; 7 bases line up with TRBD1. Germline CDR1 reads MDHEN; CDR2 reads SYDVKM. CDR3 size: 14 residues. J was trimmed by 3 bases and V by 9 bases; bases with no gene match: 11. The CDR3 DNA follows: TGTGCCAGTAACTCCGGGACAGCGGACTACGAGCAGTACTTC. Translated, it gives CASNSGTADYEQYF.

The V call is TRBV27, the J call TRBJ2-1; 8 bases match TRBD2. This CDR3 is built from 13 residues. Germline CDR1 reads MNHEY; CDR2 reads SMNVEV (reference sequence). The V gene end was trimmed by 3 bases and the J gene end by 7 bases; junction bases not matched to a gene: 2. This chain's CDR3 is CASSFSSGNEQFF. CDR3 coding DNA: TGTGCCAGCAGTTTTTCTAGCGGGAATGAGCAGTTCTTC.

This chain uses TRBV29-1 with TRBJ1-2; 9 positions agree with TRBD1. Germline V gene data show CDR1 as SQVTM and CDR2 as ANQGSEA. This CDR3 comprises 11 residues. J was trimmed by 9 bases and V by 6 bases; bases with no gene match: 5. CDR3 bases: TGCAGCGTCACACAGGGGGCTAGCTACACCTTC. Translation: CSVTQGASYTF.

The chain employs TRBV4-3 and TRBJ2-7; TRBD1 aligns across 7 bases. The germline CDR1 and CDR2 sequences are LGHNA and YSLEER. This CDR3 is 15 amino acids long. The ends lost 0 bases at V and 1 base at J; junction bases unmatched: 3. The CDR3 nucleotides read TGCGCCAGCAGCCAAGAGAACAGGGGTTCCTACGAGCAGTACTTC. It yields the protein CASSQENRGSYEQYF.

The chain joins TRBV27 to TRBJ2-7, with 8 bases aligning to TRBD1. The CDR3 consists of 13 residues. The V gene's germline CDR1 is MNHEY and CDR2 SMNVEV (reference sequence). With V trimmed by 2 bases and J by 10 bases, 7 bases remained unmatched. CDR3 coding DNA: TGTGCCAGCAGTTTAATGCAGGGGGCTGGTCAGTACTTC. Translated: CASSLMQGAGQYF.